These 31 T cell receptor beta chains were all obtained from the same sample, sequenced in a study of shared clonotypes between healthy human individuals. Using immunoSEQ multiplex PCR, the repertoire was profiled, and TCRdb retains in-frame clones only, with some absent. The table has around 1.5 million clones, 95% to 99% seen once. Sequencing input: naive CD4+ T cells sorted from blood. Subset indicated: CD45RA+ positively selected. These receptors were obtained from a man aged 25-45 years in good health.

J is TRBJ2-3 and V is TRBV11-3, with a possible D match to TRBD2 (6 bases). Trimming took 5 bases from V and 4 from J, leaving 19 bases between them. CDR1 SGHNT and CDR2 YENEEA come from the germline V gene. The CDR3 contains 16 residues. CDR3 in DNA: TGTGCCAGCAGCCGTCAAGCGGGCGGTGGTGCAGATACGCAGTATTTT. This encodes CASSRQAGGGADTQYF.

The V call is TRBV7-3, the J call TRBJ2-1, with a possible D match to TRBD1 (5 bases). Per the germline V gene, CDR1 is SGHTA and CDR2 is FQGTGA. The CDR3 is 15 amino acids. The germline V and J ends were trimmed by 4 bases and 2 bases, with 12 bases remaining between them. The DNA for the CDR3 is TGTGCCAGCAGCTCTGGGGCGGCCCCCTACAATGAGCAGTTCTTC. Its translation: CASSSGAAPYNEQFF.

The V call is TRBV28, the J call TRBJ1-2, with D tentatively TRBD1 (6 bases). CDR3 length equals 15 residues. Trimming pared 7 bases from V and 2 bases from J, leaving 17 bases between. CDR1 MDHEN and CDR2 SYDVKM come from the germline V gene. The DNA for the CDR3 is TGTGCCAGCACCGAGGGGGGACGGGTCAACTATGGCTACACCTTC. This codes for CASTEGGRVNYGYTF.

V is TRBV7-2 and J is TRBJ2-2; either TRBD1 or TRBD2 may fit D (5 bases each). This CDR3 contains 15 residues. Germline-derived CDR1 and CDR2 are SGHTA and FQGNSA. V was trimmed by 4 bases and J by 2 bases, leaving 11 bases between them. CDR3 loop: CASSSRDGNTGELFF. CDR3 in DNA: TGTGCCAGCAGCTCTAGGGACGGAAACACCGGGGAGCTGTTTTTT.

The chain recombines TRBV28 with TRBJ2-1; D is perhaps TRBD2 (5 bases). The V end lost 4 bases, the J end lost 4 bases, and 11 bases lay between the germline ends. CDR1 is MDHEN and CDR2 is SYDVKM in the germline V gene. The CDR3 has 14 amino acids. CDR3 DNA sequence: TGTGCCAGCAGTTCCGGCGGGTGGTACAATGAGCAGTTCTTC. Translating gives CASSSGGWYNEQFF.

The rearrangement joins TRBV2 to TRBJ2-3, with D possibly being TRBD1 or TRBD2 (5 bases each). Germline-derived CDR1 and CDR2 are SNHLY and FYNNEI. CDR3 length equals 12 residues. Trimming stripped 9 bases from V and 3 bases from J, with 10 bases between. The CDR3 DNA reads TGTGCCAGAGGGGACCAGACAGATACGCAGTATTTT. Encoded protein: CARGDQTDTQYF.

The rearrangement uses TRBV27 and TRBJ2-7, with 12 bases lining up with TRBD1. With V trimmed by 2 bases and J by 6 bases, 8 bases remained unmatched. Germline V gives CDR1 MNHEY, CDR2 SMNVEV (reference sequence). This CDR3 region has 16 residues. Written as DNA, the CDR3 is TGTGCCAGCAGTTTACTATTCGGGACAGGGGGCACCGAGCAGTACTTC. It is translated as CASSLLFGTGGTEQYF.

CDR3 region: CASSVFDSYNEQFF. Written as DNA, the CDR3 is TGCGCCAGCAGTGTTTTCGACAGCTACAATGAGCAGTTCTTC. This chain uses TRBV10-1 with TRBJ2-1; TRBD1 is a possible D gene (5 bases). Between the trimmed V and J ends, which lost 4 bases and 3 bases, there was a span of 10 bases. CDR1 and CDR2 (germline): WNHNN, SYGVQD (reference sequence). The CDR3 totals 14 residues.

The rearrangement links TRBV29-1 to TRBJ2-7, with 9 positions matching TRBD1. V gave up 4 bases and J gave up 2 bases; unmatched junction bases: 6. CDR3 length: 14 amino acids. Per germline, CDR1 SQVTM and CDR2 ANQGSEA. CDR3 region: CSVVNDRGTYEQYF. CDR3 nucleotide sequence: TGCAGCGTTGTTAACGACAGGGGGACCTACGAGCAGTACTTC.

The V gene is TRBV28, the J gene TRBJ1-2, with D possibly matching TRBD1 (6 bases). The CDR3 is made up of 15 amino acids. Trimming cost V 6 bases and J 3 bases, with 17 bases left between them. Germline V lookup: CDR1 MDHEN, CDR2 SYDVKM. The CDR3 region has the DNA TGTGCCAGCAGGAGGTCCGGATACAGGGACTATGGCTACACCTTC. Translated: CASRRSGYRDYGYTF.

The V and J genes are TRBV28 and TRBJ1-2; 8 bases line up with TRBD1. The CDR3 length is 15 residues. Trimming cost V 2 bases and J 5 bases; bases outside gene matches: 7. Looked up from germline, CDR1 is MDHEN and CDR2 is SYDVKM. CDR3 sequence (DNA): TGTGCCAGCAGTTTAGTCGGACAGGGTGTGTATGGCTACACCTTC. This gives the protein CASSLVGQGVYGYTF.

This clone was seen just once. The rearrangement joins TRBV5-1 to TRBJ2-2; D unclear. V was cut by 4 bases and J by 4 bases, with 8 bases left in between. Germline assignment: CDR1 SGHRS and CDR2 YFSETQ. There are 13 residues in the CDR3. Here the CDR3 reads CASSPMGTGELFF. CDR3 sequence (DNA): TGCGCCAGCAGCCCCATGGGCACCGGGGAGCTGTTTTTT.

The chain joins TRBV29-1 to TRBJ1-3; D is unclear. The germline V and J ends were trimmed by 8 bases and 0 bases, with 11 bases remaining between them. The CDR3 has 13 amino acids. CDR1 and CDR2 (germline): SQVTM, ANQGSEA. CDR3 residues: CSFMMSSGNTIYF. The CDR3 nucleotides are TGCAGCTTTATGATGAGCTCTGGAAACACCATATATTTT.

The rearrangement joins TRBV7-9 to TRBJ1-2, with unresolved D. The CDR3 covers 13 residues. Germline loops: CDR1 SEHNR, CDR2 FQNEAQ (reference sequence). V was shortened by 2 bases and J by 3 bases, with 7 bases between the two germline ends. The CDR3 loop reads CASSLREDYGYTF. For the CDR3, the DNA is TGTGCCAGCAGCTTAAGGGAGGACTATGGCTACACCTTC.

The chain links TRBV4-3 to TRBJ2-3; no definite D call. Trimming stripped 0 bases from V and 2 bases from J, with 9 bases between. Germline CDR1 LGHNA, CDR2 YSLEER. The CDR3 totals 15 residues. The CDR3 region is CASSQDPQYTDTQYF. CDR3 in DNA: TGCGCCAGCAGCCAAGATCCGCAGTACACAGATACGCAGTATTTT.

This chain joins TRBV19 and TRBJ2-3; no clear D gene. The CDR3 extends over 17 amino acids. Germline V gene lookup returns CDR1 LNHDA and CDR2 SQIVND (reference sequence). Trimming left V 1 base short and J 2 bases short, with 16 bases between. The CDR3 nucleotides read TGTGCCAGTAGTATAGGAACCGGGTCCGGTGTCACAGATACGCAGTATTTT. It codes for CASSIGTGSGVTDTQYF.

The chain is built from TRBV27 and TRBJ2-3; no reliable D call. The CDR3 is 11 amino acids. Trimming cost V 5 bases and J 2 bases, with 2 bases left between them. The germline V gene encodes CDR1 MNHEY and CDR2 SMNVEV (reference sequence). CDR3 bases: TGTGCCAGCAGTCACACAGATACGCAGTATTTT. This translates into CASSHTDTQYF.

In nucleotides, the CDR3 is TGTGCCAGCAGCGAGGGACTAGCGGGAGAGAGGGGAAGCTCCTACAATGAGCAGTTCTTC. This gives the protein CASSEGLAGERGSSYNEQFF. This sequence joins TRBV9 and TRBJ2-1, with TRBD2 identical over 14 bases. The CDR3 extends over 20 amino acids. Trimming removed 3 bases from V and 0 bases from J; junction bases left unmatched: 11. The germline V gene encodes CDR1 SGDLS and CDR2 YYNGEE.

The chain carries TRBV25-1 and TRBJ2-7; 7 positions match TRBD2. The J segment lost 4 bases and the V segment lost 3 bases, leaving 6 bases of the junction unmatched. There are 14 residues in the CDR3. CDR1 and CDR2 from the germline V gene are MGHDK and SYGVNS. The CDR3 DNA is TGTGCCAGCAGTGATTGGAGCGGGGATTACGAGCAGTACTTC. Amino acids: CASSDWSGDYEQYF.

The genes are TRBV10-3 and TRBJ2-1, with a weak D call TRBD1 (5 bases). The CDR3 covers 13 residues. Germline values: CDR1 ENHRY, CDR2 SYGVKD. V was pared by 6 bases and J by 5 bases, with 11 bases between. CDR3: CAIRGRQHNEQFF. The CDR3 DNA is TGTGCCATCAGAGGTCGACAGCACAATGAGCAGTTCTTC.

The gene calls are TRBV5-4 and TRBJ1-2; 8 bases agree with TRBD1. The germline gives CDR1 SGHNT, CDR2 YYREEE (reference sequence). This CDR3 contains 15 residues. Trimming removed 3 bases from V and 8 bases from J; junction bases left unmatched: 12. As DNA, the CDR3 is TGTGCCAGCAGCTCCGGGACAGGAGTTTTCGGGGGCTACACCTTC. It yields the protein CASSSGTGVFGGYTF.

The chain is built from TRBV7-6 and TRBJ2-7; 9 positions match TRBD1. CDR1 is SGHVS and CDR2 is FNYEAQ in the germline V gene. CDR3 length: 16 residues. The V and J ends lost 3 bases and 4 bases, in that order; junction bases with no gene match: 10. The CDR3 nucleotides read TGTGCCAGCAGCTTTACAACAGGGACAGGGTCGTACGAGCAGTACTTC. Translating gives CASSFTTGTGSYEQYF.

Concerning this clone: The sample contains more than one DNA sequence encoding this CDR3. The chain uses TRBV7-2 and TRBJ2-7, with unresolved D. There are 11 residues in the CDR3. V lost 5 bases and J lost 3, with 5 bases in between. Germline CDR1 is SGHTA and CDR2 is FQGNSA. CDR3 loop: CASSLLYEQYF. Here the CDR3 DNA reads TGTGCCAGCAGCCTGCTCTACGAGCAGTACTTC.

This chain uses TRBV12-2 with TRBJ2-7; the table's D call, TRBD2, has no DNA check behind it. TRBV12-2 corresponds to a pseudogene. This CDR3 contains 14 residues. DNA of the CDR3: TGTGCAAGTCGCTTACTAGCGGGGACCTACGAGCAGTACTTC. Translating gives CASRLLAGTYEQYF.

The V call is TRBV27, the J call TRBJ1-2, with TRBD1 identical over 8 bases. The CDR3 contains 13 residues. The germline gives CDR1 MNHEY, CDR2 SMNVEV (reference sequence). The trim removed 6 bases at V and 2 bases at J, leaving 2 bases unmatched. CDR3 loop: CASSRTGNYGYTF. As DNA, the CDR3 is TGTGCCAGCAGCCGGACAGGGAACTATGGCTACACCTTC.

The chain recombines TRBV6-5 with TRBJ2-1, with D unresolved. V shed 8 bases and J shed 0 bases, with 14 bases lying between them. CDR1 is MNHEY, CDR2 SVGAGI, per germline. This CDR3 spans 15 amino acids. CDR3 nucleotide sequence: TGTGCCAGCCTAAAATCCCCGAGCTCCTACAATGAGCAGTTCTTC. This codes for CASLKSPSSYNEQFF.

The rearrangement links TRBV7-3 to TRBJ2-7, with D perhaps assigned TRBD1 or TRBD2 (5 bases each). The CDR3 spans 16 residues. Germline V CDR1 and CDR2: SGHTA, FQGTGA. Trimming removed 5 bases at V and 2 bases at J, with 19 bases between. The DNA for the CDR3 is TGTGCCAGCAGCGACCGCCGGGGCAAAGGAGCCTACGAGCAGTACTTC. Protein sequence: CASSDRRGKGAYEQYF.

The chain combines TRBV12-5 with TRBJ2-5; D might be TRBD2 (6 bases). CDR3 length equals 13 residues. V was trimmed by 9 bases and J by 2 bases, leaving 13 bases between them. Germline CDR1 and CDR2: LGHNT and FRNRAP. This CDR3 is CASRRGPQETQYF. The CDR3 bases are TGTGCTAGCCGGCGGGGACCACAAGAGACCCAGTACTTC.

The V call is TRBV7-6, the J call TRBJ2-7; tentative D call: TRBD2 (5 bases). The ends were cut back, 8 bases at V and 0 bases at J, with 11 bases in the middle. This CDR3 has 13 residues. In germline, CDR1 is SGHVS, CDR2 FNYEAQ. CDR3 sequence: CASRGGGSYEQYF. CDR3 nucleotides: TGTGCCAGCCGTGGAGGCGGCTCCTACGAGCAGTACTTC.

J is TRBJ1-1 and V is TRBV9; D uncertain. Germline V gene lookup returns CDR1 SGDLS and CDR2 YYNGEE. With 0 bases removed from V and 5 bases from J, the gap between germline ends came to 8 bases. CDR3 length: 13 residues. In nucleotides, the CDR3 is TGTGCCAGCAGCGTAGGGGAGGCAACTGAAGCTTTCTTT. Its protein is CASSVGEATEAFF.

The CDR3 spells CASSLGRQGLNTEAFF. As DNA, the CDR3 is TGCGCCAGCAGCCTCGGGAGACAGGGATTGAACACTGAAGCTTTCTTT. The chain employs TRBV5-1 and TRBJ1-1, with TRBD1 identical over 7 bases. The V gene's germline CDR1 is SGHRS and CDR2 YFSETQ. The CDR3 sequence is 16 residues long. J was trimmed by 0 bases and V by 4 bases; bases with no gene match: 9.